This T cell receptor beta chain was obtained from a study of regulatory T cells in long-lasting Graves disease. This clonotype was recorded many times. Time point of the sample: newly diagnosed GD, antithyroid drugs for less than 3 months. The TCR library was made from RNA that had been extracted from PBMCs in TRIzol. V was pared by 0 bases and J by 7 bases, with 6 bases between. The length of the CDR3 is 11 residues. CDR1 and CDR2 (germline): GTSNPN, SVGIG (reference sequence). For TCR beta, libraries came from iRepertoire HTBI primers and Arm-PCR of CDR3 regions. MiXCR, applied by TCRdb to the multiplex PCR reads, yields one record per CDR3 protein. This sample has about 620,000 distinct CDR3 sequences, with about 16% found just once. The data also belong to a second study, concerning T cells in Graves' hyperthyroidism and ophthalmopathy. That study reports: Aged 18 to 65, the patients had hyperthyroidism that was newly diagnosed and had lasted under 2 months.

The TCR comes from a woman aged 25-40 years with Graves disease. This rearrangement joins TRBV30 to TRBJ1-1; unclear D gene. Specimen: peripheral blood mononuclear cells (PBMCs), collected at new diagnosis, from a patient treated with antithyroid drugs. The CDR3 sequence is CAWSVWGEAFF. CDR3 in DNA: TGTGCCTGGAGTGTGTGGGGTGAAGCTTTCTTT.